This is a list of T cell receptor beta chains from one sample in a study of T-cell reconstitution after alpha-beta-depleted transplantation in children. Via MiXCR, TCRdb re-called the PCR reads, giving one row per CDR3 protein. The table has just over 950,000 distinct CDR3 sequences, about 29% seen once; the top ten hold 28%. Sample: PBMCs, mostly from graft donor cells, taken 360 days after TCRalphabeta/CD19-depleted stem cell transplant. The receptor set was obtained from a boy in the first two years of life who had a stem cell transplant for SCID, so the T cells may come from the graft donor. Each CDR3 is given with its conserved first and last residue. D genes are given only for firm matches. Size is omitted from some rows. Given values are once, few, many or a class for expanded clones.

TGTGCCAGCAGCGCCGGGACTAGCGGCTGGGAGCAGTTCTTC CASSAGTSGWEQFF few TRBJ2-1 TRBD2 TRBV9
TGTGCCACCAGTGACCCTAGGACAGGCAAAGGCGAAAAACTGTTTTTT CATSDPRTGKGEKLFF NA TRBJ1-4 TRBD1 TRBV24-1
TGTGCCAGCTTGACAGGGGGCACCGGGGAGCTGTTTTTT CASLTGGTGELFF once TRBJ2-2 TRBD1 TRBV2
TGTGCCAGCAGCGTAACCGAGGGAGGGACCGGAGAGACCCAGTACTTC CASSVTEGGTGETQYF NA TRBJ2-5 TRBD2 TRBV9
TGTGCCAGCAGTTTAGTCACCACTAGCACAGATACGCAGTATTTT CASSLVTTSTDTQYF few TRBJ2-3 NA TRBV12-3/TRBV12-4
TGCAGTGCTAGACTCGCTACCACCGGGGAGCTGTTTTTT CSARLATTGELFF few TRBJ2-2 NA TRBV20-1
TGTGCCAGCAGAGCCGGGACCTACAATGAGCAGTTCTTC CASRAGTYNEQFF NA TRBJ2-1 NA TRBV6-2/TRBV6-3
TGTGCCAGCAGCCAAGATAAGGGGGGGACCTACGAGCAGTACTTC CASSQDKGGTYEQYF few TRBJ2-7 NA TRBV4-2
TGTGCCATCAGTGAGAGTGGCGGGGGCACAGATACGCAGTATTTT CAISESGGGTDTQYF NA TRBJ2-3 NA TRBV10-3
TGTGCCAGCAGCCGCGGGCCCACTGAAGCTTTCTTT CASSRGPTEAFF few TRBJ1-1 NA TRBV5-6
TGTGCCAGCAGTTTCGGGGGGGAGACTGGAAACACCATATATTTT CASSFGGETGNTIYF NA TRBJ1-3 NA TRBV12-3/TRBV12-4
TGTGCCAGCAGCAAAGGGGACCGTAGCTCCTACGAGCAGTACTTC CASSKGDRSSYEQYF few TRBJ2-7 NA TRBV21-1
TGTGCCAGCAGTTACTCGCCATTGCTAGCCAAAAACATTCAGTACTTC CASSYSPLLAKNIQYF NA TRBJ2-4 NA TRBV6-6
TGTGCCAGCTCACCGTACCCCGGGACAGGATACAATCAGCCCCAGCATTTT CASSPYPGTGYNQPQHF NA TRBJ1-5 TRBD1 TRBV18
TGTGCCAGCAGTCCCCGGGGGTCCCAAAGGGTGTTTTTT CASSPRGSQRVFF few TRBJ1-4 NA TRBV12-3/TRBV12-4
TGTGCCAGCAGCCAAGAGGGACTAGCGCTGGACCTCACAGATACGCAGTATTTT CASSQEGLALDLTDTQYF few TRBJ2-3 TRBD2 TRBV4-2
TGTGCCAGCAGCTTACAGATCTCTGGGGCCAACGTCCTGACTTTC CASSLQISGANVLTF few TRBJ2-6 NA TRBV7-2
TGTGCCAGCAGTTACGCCTCAGGGGGAGGGTATGGCTACACCTTC CASSYASGGGYGYTF few TRBJ1-2 TRBD1 TRBV6-5
TGCAGTGCCTCAGAGGTCCACTATGGCTACACCTTC CSASEVHYGYTF few TRBJ1-2 NA TRBV20-1
TGTGCCAGCAGTCTCCCATGGCGGGGGGGCCCAGATACGCAGTATTTT CASSLPWRGGPDTQYF many TRBJ2-3 TRBD2 TRBV28
TGCAGTGCTAGACTCCATGGCTCTGGAAACACCATATATTTT CSARLHGSGNTIYF few TRBJ1-3 NA TRBV20-1
TGTGCCAGCAGCTTTGGACCTTCGAACACTGAAGCTTTCTTT CASSFGPSNTEAFF NA TRBJ1-1 NA TRBV7-9
TGCGCCAGCAGCTTGGGAAGAGGACTAGCGGGGAGCACAGATACGCAGTATTTT CASSLGRGLAGSTDTQYF NA TRBJ2-3 TRBD2 TRBV5-1
TGTGCCAGCAGCTTATCTGAGGGGCTAAAAGCTTTCTTT CASSLSEGLKAFF NA TRBJ1-1 NA TRBV11-1
TGTGCCAGCAGGGGGAGCCTCCAAGAGACCCAGTACTTC CASRGSLQETQYF NA TRBJ2-5 NA TRBV12-3/TRBV12-4
TGTGCCAGTAGTCCCTTGGAGGGGAGAGGCAATCAGCCCCAGCATTTT CASSPLEGRGNQPQHF NA TRBJ1-5 NA TRBV19
TGTGCCAGCAGTGAGGGGGTACTAGCGGGGGGAGGAGAGACCCAGTACTTC CASSEGVLAGGGETQYF few TRBJ2-5 TRBD2 TRBV25-1
TGTGCCAGCACGGACCTCTTGAACACTGAAGCTTTCTTT CASTDLLNTEAFF NA TRBJ1-1 NA TRBV2
TGCGCCAGCAGCCAAAGGGGGAGACCTCTACCCTCGAACACCGGGGAGCTGTTTTTT CASSQRGRPLPSNTGELFF NA TRBJ2-2 NA TRBV4-1
TGTGCCACCAGCAGAGATCGGACAGGGACATACGAGCAGTACTTC CATSRDRTGTYEQYF few TRBJ2-7 TRBD1 TRBV15
TGTGCCAGCAGCTCTCTAGCGGGGGGGCCCCTAGCAGATACGCAGTATTTT CASSSLAGGPLADTQYF NA TRBJ2-3 TRBD2 TRBV7-2
TGCAGTGCTAGAGATCCAGCGGGGGGGAAAGATGAGCAGTTCTTC CSARDPAGGKDEQFF few TRBJ2-1 TRBD2 TRBV20-1
TGTGCCAGCAGCCCCCCCCTTTTCGGCAGGGAAGAGTCCTACAATGAGCAGTTCTTC CASSPPLFGREESYNEQFF few TRBJ2-1 NA TRBV11-2
TGCAGCGTCGCCGGGACAGGGGGTTACGAGCAGTACTTC CSVAGTGGYEQYF NA TRBJ2-7 TRBD1 TRBV29-1
TGTGCCAGCAGTTACGGGCAGCCTAATTCACCCCTCCACTTT CASSYGQPNSPLHF few TRBJ1-6 NA TRBV6-2/TRBV6-3
TGTGCCAGCTCACCCGGAAATATGGGCACAGATACGCAGTATTTT CASSPGNMGTDTQYF NA TRBJ2-3 NA TRBV18
TGCAGTGCTGTCCCGGGGGGTAGGGGTTACAATGAGCAGTTCTTC CSAVPGGRGYNEQFF NA TRBJ2-1 TRBD2 TRBV20-1
TGTGCCAGCAGCTCCCCCCCACATGACAGGGGCCGCACCGGGGAGCTGTTTTTT CASSSPPHDRGRTGELFF NA TRBJ2-2 TRBD1 TRBV7-6
TGCGCCAGCAGAAGCCAACTAGCGGGGGGCCACGAGCAGTACTTC CASRSQLAGGHEQYF few TRBJ2-7 TRBD2 TRBV5-1
TGCAGGGGGGTGGGGACTAGGCGCAATGAGCAGTTCTTC CRGVGTRRNEQFF NA TRBJ2-1 TRBD2 TRBV20-1
TGTGCCAGCAGTACTAGCCACCTAGCGGGGAGAGGCGACGAGCAGTACTTC CASSTSHLAGRGDEQYF NA TRBJ2-7 TRBD2 TRBV27
TGTGCCAGCAGCTTTCCAGGGGAGCTGACTTTC CASSFPGELTF NA TRBJ2-6 NA TRBV7-6
TGTGCCAGCAGCTTAGGAGGGGCGGCGGGTTCACCCCTCCACTTT CASSLGGAAGSPLHF few TRBJ1-6 NA TRBV7-9
TGCAGTGCTAGAGATAATCGGCGGAGATCTAGCACAGATACGCAGTATTTT CSARDNRRRSSTDTQYF NA TRBJ2-3 NA TRBV20-1
TGTGCCAGCCCTACAACGGGGGCCCAGCGGGATACGCAGTATTTT CASPTTGAQRDTQYF NA TRBJ2-3 NA TRBV7-2
TGTGCCACCAGTGAGGGGACAGGGACCCTATACAATGAGCAGTTCTTC CATSEGTGTLYNEQFF NA TRBJ2-1 TRBD1 TRBV24-1
TGTGCCAGCAGTCGGACAGGGGCAACGGCCACAGATACGCAGTATTTT CASSRTGATATDTQYF few TRBJ2-3 TRBD1 TRBV27
TGTGCCAGCAGCTTATTTGCCCCGTTTAACTATGGCTACACCTTC CASSLFAPFNYGYTF few TRBJ1-2 NA TRBV11-2
TGTGCCAGCAGCAAACAGGGAGGTCCTAACTATGGCTACACCTTC CASSKQGGPNYGYTF NA TRBJ1-2 NA TRBV7-3
TGTGCCAGCAGCCAAGTTACAGCGAACTATGGCTACACCTTC CASSQVTANYGYTF NA TRBJ1-2 NA TRBV4-2
TGTGCCAGCAGTGCGGGTATCAGGTGGGGTACGCCCCAGCATTTT CASSAGIRWGTPQHF NA TRBJ1-5 NA TRBV2
TGTGCCAGCAGCATCTCCGGGACCCTGGGGGAAAAACTGTTTTTT CASSISGTLGEKLFF few TRBJ1-4 NA TRBV5-6
TGTGCCAGCAGTACCGGACAGTCCTATGGCTACACCTTC CASSTGQSYGYTF few TRBJ1-2 NA TRBV28
TGTGCCAGCAGTTCCGAGGGACTAGCGGGGACCTTCTCCTACAATGAGCAGTTCTTC CASSSEGLAGTFSYNEQFF NA TRBJ2-1 TRBD2 TRBV6-5
TGTGCTAGTGGTACCACGCTAGCGGGGGCACTGAACTATGGCTACACCTTC CASGTTLAGALNYGYTF NA TRBJ1-2 NA TRBV12-5
TGTGCCAGCAGCTTAACGGGGGGGACCCAAGAGACCCAGTACTTC CASSLTGGTQETQYF NA TRBJ2-5 TRBD2 TRBV7-3
TGTGCCAGCAGCCTTCCCGGGACTATCCACGAGCAGTACTTC CASSLPGTIHEQYF many TRBJ2-7 TRBD2 TRBV7-9
TGCAGCGTTGAAGTTACGGCCTACGAGCAGTACTTC CSVEVTAYEQYF NA TRBJ2-7 NA TRBV29-1
TGTGCCAGCAGTTGGACAGTGGGCTACGAGCAGTACTTC CASSWTVGYEQYF few TRBJ2-7 NA TRBV27